Ten or more counts support the clone carrying this TCR beta chain. No antigen is known for it. The data were obtained in a study of T-cell memory formation after mild COVID-19. Findings and caveats of the study: Mostly located in CM and EM were contracting CD4+ clones, with contracting CD8+ clones located in EMRA.

TCRdb re-derived calls from the 5' RACE reads in MiXCR, one entry per CDR3 protein. The sample shows hundreds of thousands of distinct CDR3 sequences, approximately 16% of them seen only once. Trimming left V 3 bases short and J 1 base short, with 9 bases between. CDR1 is SQVTM and CDR2 is ANQGSEA in the germline V gene. CDR3 length equals 13 residues. The clonotype comes from a man younger than 30 who had mild COVID-19 (a few samples of this study predate the infection). Cell type and time point are not known. The rearrangement uses TRBV29-1 and TRBJ1-1; no firm D call. The sample taken for sequencing was PBMCs or a T cell subset sorted from them (not recorded which). The CDR3 DNA reads as TGCAGCGTTGAGACATTCCAGAACACTGAAGCTTTCTTT. Translated: CSVETFQNTEAFF.